This TCR beta chain was sequenced during a study of CD8 T cells in ankylosing spondylitis. Making the TCR beta libraries involved quantitative 5'-RACE with molecular barcodes. MiXCR, applied by TCRdb to the 5' RACE reads, yields one record per CDR3 protein. Of a few hundred thousand distinct CDR3 sequences listed, about 11% are singletons. This clonotype was observed at least ten times. Its antigen is currently unknown. Study results and caveats: Matched ankylosing spondylitis synovial fluid reportedly showed significant enrichment of disease-linked clones. What seemed typical of ankylosing spondylitis blood was a TCR beta motif built from roughly 8 highly homologous variants. Some of these motif variants have turned up before, in reports on reactive arthritis synovial fluid and blood.

This CDR3 region has 15 residues. V shed 1 base and J shed 2 bases, with 11 bases lying between them. The clonotype originates from a male donor with ankylosing spondylitis or in good health (not recorded which). V usage is TRBV12-3 or TRBV12-4 and J usage is TRBJ1-2, with D unclear. Sequences were obtained from blood, either unsorted or a sorted T cell fraction (not recorded which). CDR3 protein: CASSLVARPNYGYTF. In DNA, the CDR3 is TGTGCCAGCAGTTTAGTCGCACGGCCCAACTATGGCTACACCTTC.